This TCR beta chain originates from a study of T cell responses to AZD1222 COVID-19 vaccine. Findings and caveats of the study: Mostly white British, mostly female donors; authors suggested clonal diversity may be underestimated. The study found Spike-specific TCR breadth and depth rose after two AZD1222 doses.

Profiled with immunoSEQ multiplex PCR; TCRdb holds only in-frame clones, not every one. The sample lists 130,000 to 150,000 clones; 90% to 95% were seen once. In regard to this clone: Antigen specificity is unknown.

Sequencing used peripheral blood, obtained after recovery from COVID-19. This TCR derives from an adult who had recovered from COVID-19.

The CDR3 region has the DNA TGCAGCGTCCCAAGGACAGGGAAAAGCAATGAGCAGTTCTTC. Translated, it gives CSVPRTGKSNEQFF. V and J are TRBV29-1 and TRBJ2-1, with 8 bases that match TRBD1. Germline values: CDR1 SQVTM, CDR2 ANQGSEA. This CDR3 region has 14 residues. With V trimmed by 6 bases and J by 6 bases, 10 bases remained unmatched.